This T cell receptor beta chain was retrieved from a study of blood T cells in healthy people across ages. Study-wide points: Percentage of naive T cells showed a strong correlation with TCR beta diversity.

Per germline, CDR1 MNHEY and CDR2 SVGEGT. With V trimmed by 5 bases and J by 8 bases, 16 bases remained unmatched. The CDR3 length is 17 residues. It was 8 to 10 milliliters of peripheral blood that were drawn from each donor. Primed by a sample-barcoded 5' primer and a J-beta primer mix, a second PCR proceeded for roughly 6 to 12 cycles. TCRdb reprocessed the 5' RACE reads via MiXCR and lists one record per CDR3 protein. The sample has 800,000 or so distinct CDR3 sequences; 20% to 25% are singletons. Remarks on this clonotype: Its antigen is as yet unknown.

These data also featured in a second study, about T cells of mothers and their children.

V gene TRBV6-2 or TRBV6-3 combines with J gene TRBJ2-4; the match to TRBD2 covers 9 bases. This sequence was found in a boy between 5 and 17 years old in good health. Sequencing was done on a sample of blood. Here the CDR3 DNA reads TGTGCCAGCAGTCCTTTTCCCTGGCGGGAGGGGAGGCACATTCAGTACTTC. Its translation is CASSPFPWREGRHIQYF.